This is a list of T cell receptor beta chains from one sample in a study of beta chain features in type 1 diabetes. Sequencing was performed with immunoSEQ multiplex PCR; in TCRdb, only in-frame clones are kept and a portion is missing. The data hold around 250,000 clones, with around 15% observed a single time. The sequenced sample consisted of naive CD4+ T cells from blood. These receptors all stem from a man aged 30 to 45 with type 1 diabetes. Each CDR3 is given with its conserved first and last residue. The D gene is left open where the match is weak. Part of the rows lack a size; the others show once, few, many or a class for expanded clones.

TRBJ2-5,TRBV2,few,NA,CASTESRTVETQYF,TGTGCCAGCACCGAAAGTCGGACAGTCGAGACCCAGTACTTC
TRBJ2-7,TRBV18,NA,TRBD1,CASSPGRQGPYEQYF,TGTGCCAGCTCACCAGGAAGACAGGGGCCCTACGAGCAGTACTTC
TRBJ2-2,TRBV5-4,few,TRBD1,CASSLAVGQGASGELFF,TGTGCCAGCAGCTTGGCCGTGGGACAGGGGGCTTCCGGGGAGCTGTTTTTT
TRBJ1-1,TRBV29-1,few,NA,CSVVRQANTEAFF,TGCAGCGTTGTTCGGCAGGCGAACACTGAAGCTTTCTTT
TRBJ2-7,TRBV10-3,few,TRBD2,CAIGRDYEQYF,TGTGCCATCGGGAGGGACTACGAGCAGTACTTC
TRBJ2-7,TRBV30,few,TRBD1,CAWRGTGPSYEQYF,TGTGCCTGGAGGGGGACAGGGCCTTCCTACGAGCAGTACTTC
TRBJ2-5,TRBV27,few,NA,CATRQATIETQYF,TGTGCCACCCGACAGGCAACAATCGAGACCCAGTACTTC
TRBJ1-4,TRBV27,NA,TRBD1,CASRRGLNEKLFF,TGTGCCAGCAGGAGGGGGCTTAATGAAAAACTGTTTTTT
TRBJ2-4,TRBV4-2,few,TRBD2,CASSQETAGGAQYF,TGTGCCAGCAGCCAAGAGACAGCGGGAGGGGCTCAGTACTTC
TRBJ2-6,TRBV21-1,few,NA,CASSPSGGGGSGANVLTF,TGTGCCAGCAGCCCCTCTGGGGGAGGGGGCTCTGGGGCCAACGTCCTGACTTTC
TRBJ1-1,TRBV4-2,NA,NA,CASSQSANRQGNTEAFF,TGTGCCAGCAGCCAATCGGCAAACAGGCAGGGGAACACTGAAGCTTTCTTT
TRBJ2-5,TRBV6-5,few,NA,CASSYPGGGGRETQYF,TGTGCCAGCAGTTACCCCGGTGGGGGCGGGAGAGAGACCCAGTACTTC
TRBJ1-2,TRBV4-3,few,TRBD1,CASSRDRAGYGYTF,TGCGCCAGCAGCCGAGACAGGGCAGGCTACGGCTACACCTTC
TRBJ1-1,TRBV29-1,few,TRBD1,CSAGQGSNTEAFF,TGCAGCGCTGGACAGGGATCGAACACTGAAGCTTTCTTT
TRBJ2-4,TRBV6-6,NA,NA,CASSYAAGAKNIQYF,TGTGCCAGCAGTTACGCGGCGGGAGCCAAAAACATTCAGTACTTC
TRBJ2-5,TRBV6-4,few,NA,CASSARATTQETQYF,TGTGCCAGCAGTGCCAGGGCGACCACTCAAGAGACCCAGTACTTC
TRBJ2-3,TRBV7-6,once,TRBD1,CASSLGGQSTDTQYF,TGTGCCAGCAGCTTAGGGGGACAGAGCACAGATACGCAGTATTTT
TRBJ2-7,TRBV7-2,few,NA,CASSLRWELAYEQYF,TGTGCCAGCAGCTTAAGGTGGGAGCTTGCCTACGAGCAGTACTTC
TRBJ2-7,TRBV18,few,NA,CASSPGLPYEQYF,TGTGCCAGCTCACCGGGACTTCCCTACGAGCAGTACTTC
TRBJ2-1,TRBV7-8,few,TRBD2,CASSLESGRREQFF,TGTGCCAGCAGCTTGGAAAGCGGGAGACGTGAGCAGTTCTTC
TRBJ2-1,TRBV30,few,TRBD2,CAWTQTLAGDRWNEQFF,TGTGCCTGGACCCAAACACTAGCGGGAGATCGTTGGAATGAGCAGTTCTTC
TRBJ2-7,TRBV6-5,few,TRBD2,CASRWTSGRLDEQYF,TGTGCCAGCAGGTGGACTAGCGGGAGACTAGACGAGCAGTACTTC
TRBJ2-3,TRBV5-1,NA,NA,CASSGQDTQYF,TGCGCCAGCAGCGGGCAGGATACGCAGTATTTT
TRBJ2-7,TRBV29-1,NA,TRBD2,CSATSGSDEQYF,TGCAGCGCGACTAGCGGGAGCGACGAGCAGTACTTC
TRBJ2-1,TRBV19,NA,NA,CASSMATSSNEQFF,TGTGCCAGTAGTATGGCTACTAGCAGCAATGAGCAGTTCTTC
TRBJ2-7,TRBV2,few,TRBD2,CASSEGTSVYEQYF,TGTGCCAGCAGTGAAGGGACTAGCGTCTACGAGCAGTACTTC
TRBJ2-7,TRBV28,few,NA,CASSLSRYEQYF,TGTGCCAGCAGTTTGAGTCGATACGAGCAGTACTTC
TRBJ1-2,TRBV7-9,few,NA,CASSTTTQTTRGYTF,TGTGCCAGCAGCACAACGACACAGACGACGCGTGGCTACACCTTC
TRBJ2-3,TRBV7-2,NA,NA,CASSLGSGSTDTQYF,TGTGCCAGCAGCTTAGGTAGCGGTAGCACAGATACGCAGTATTTT
TRBJ2-7,TRBV27,NA,TRBD2,CASSSGASGTYEQYF,TGTGCCAGCTCCTCTGGGGCTAGCGGAACCTACGAGCAGTACTTC
TRBJ2-3,TRBV7-2,NA,TRBD2,CASSLEEDIAGVGPDTQYF,TGTGCCAGCAGCTTAGAGGAGGACATAGCGGGAGTGGGCCCAGATACGCAGTATTTT
TRBJ1-5,TRBV30,NA,NA,CAWSVMENQPQHF,TGTGCCTGGAGTGTAATGGAGAATCAGCCCCAGCATTTT